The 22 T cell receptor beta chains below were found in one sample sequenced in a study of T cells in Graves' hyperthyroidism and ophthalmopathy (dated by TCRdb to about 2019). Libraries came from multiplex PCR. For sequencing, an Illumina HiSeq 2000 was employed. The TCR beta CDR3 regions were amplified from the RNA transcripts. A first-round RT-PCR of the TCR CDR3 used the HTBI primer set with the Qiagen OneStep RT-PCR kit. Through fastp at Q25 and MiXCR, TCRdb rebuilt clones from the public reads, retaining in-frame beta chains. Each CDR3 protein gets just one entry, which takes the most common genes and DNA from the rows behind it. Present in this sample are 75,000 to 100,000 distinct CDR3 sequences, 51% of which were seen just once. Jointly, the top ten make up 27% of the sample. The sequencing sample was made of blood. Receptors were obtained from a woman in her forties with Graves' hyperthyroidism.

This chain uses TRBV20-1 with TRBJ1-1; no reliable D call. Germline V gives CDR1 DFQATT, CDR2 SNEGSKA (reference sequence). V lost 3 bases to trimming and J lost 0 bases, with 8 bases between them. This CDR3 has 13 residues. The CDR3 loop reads CSASYGMNTEAFF. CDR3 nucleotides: TGCAGTGCTAGTTATGGAATGAACACTGAAGCTTTCTTT.

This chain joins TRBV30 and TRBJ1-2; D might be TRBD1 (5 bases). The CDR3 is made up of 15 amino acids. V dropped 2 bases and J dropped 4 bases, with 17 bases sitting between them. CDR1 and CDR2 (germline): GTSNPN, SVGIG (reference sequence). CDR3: CAWSKGTSGFYGYTF. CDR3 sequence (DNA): TGTGCCTGGAGTAAGGGGACCAGCGGGTTCTATGGCTACACCTTC.

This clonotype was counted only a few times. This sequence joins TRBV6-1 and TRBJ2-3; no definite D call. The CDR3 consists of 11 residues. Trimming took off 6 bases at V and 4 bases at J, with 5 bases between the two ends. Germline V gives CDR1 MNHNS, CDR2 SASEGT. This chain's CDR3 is CASSYPDTQYF. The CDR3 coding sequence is TGTGCCAGCAGCTATCCAGATACGCAGTATTTT.

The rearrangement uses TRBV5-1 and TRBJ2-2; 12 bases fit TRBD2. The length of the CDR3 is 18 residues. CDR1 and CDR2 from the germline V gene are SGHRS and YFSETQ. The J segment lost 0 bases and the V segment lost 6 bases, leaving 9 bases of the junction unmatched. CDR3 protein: CASNLYGLAGTNTGELFF. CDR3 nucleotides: TGCGCCAGCAACCTCTACGGACTAGCGGGAACGAACACCGGGGAGCTGTTTTTT.

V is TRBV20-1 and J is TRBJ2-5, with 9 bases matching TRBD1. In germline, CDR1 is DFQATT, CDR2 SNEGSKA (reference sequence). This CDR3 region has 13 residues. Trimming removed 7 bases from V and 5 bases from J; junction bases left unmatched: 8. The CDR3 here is CSVGGQGGETQYF. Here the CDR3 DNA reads TGCAGTGTAGGGGGACAGGGCGGGGAGACCCAGTACTTC.

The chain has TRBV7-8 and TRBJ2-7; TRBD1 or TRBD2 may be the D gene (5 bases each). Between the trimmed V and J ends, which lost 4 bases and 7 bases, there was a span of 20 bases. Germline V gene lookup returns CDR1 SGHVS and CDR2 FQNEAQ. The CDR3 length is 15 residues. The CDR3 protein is CASSSGRYNTGEQYF. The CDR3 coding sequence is TGTGCCAGCAGCTCGGGACGGTATAACACCGGGGAGCAGTACTTC.

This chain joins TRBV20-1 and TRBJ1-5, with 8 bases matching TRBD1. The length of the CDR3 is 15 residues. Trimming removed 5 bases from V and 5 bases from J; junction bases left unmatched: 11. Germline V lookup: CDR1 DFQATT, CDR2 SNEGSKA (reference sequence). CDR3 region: CSASGGLESDQPQHF. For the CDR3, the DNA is TGCAGTGCTTCAGGGGGCCTTGAAAGCGATCAGCCCCAGCATTTT.

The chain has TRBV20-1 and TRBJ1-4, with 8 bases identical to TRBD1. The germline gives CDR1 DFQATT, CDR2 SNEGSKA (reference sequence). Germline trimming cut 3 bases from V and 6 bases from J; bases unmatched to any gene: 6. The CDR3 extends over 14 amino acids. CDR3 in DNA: TGCAGTGCTAGCGGCAGGGGGCATTATGAAAAACTGTTTTTT. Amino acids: CSASGRGHYEKLFF.

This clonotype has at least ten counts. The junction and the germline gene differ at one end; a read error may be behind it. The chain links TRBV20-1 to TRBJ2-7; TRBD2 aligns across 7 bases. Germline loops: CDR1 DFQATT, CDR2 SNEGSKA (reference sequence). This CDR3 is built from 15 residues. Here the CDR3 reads CSASPPWASGYEQHF. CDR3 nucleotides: TGCAGTGCTAGCCCCCCTTGGGCTAGCGGCTACGAGCAGCACTTC.

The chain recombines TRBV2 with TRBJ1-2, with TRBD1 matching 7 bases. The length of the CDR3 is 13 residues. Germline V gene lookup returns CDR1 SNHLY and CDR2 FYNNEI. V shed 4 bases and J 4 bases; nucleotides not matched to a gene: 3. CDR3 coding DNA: TGTGCCAGCAGTGGACAGGGCGTCTATGGCTACACCTTC. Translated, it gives CASSGQGVYGYTF.

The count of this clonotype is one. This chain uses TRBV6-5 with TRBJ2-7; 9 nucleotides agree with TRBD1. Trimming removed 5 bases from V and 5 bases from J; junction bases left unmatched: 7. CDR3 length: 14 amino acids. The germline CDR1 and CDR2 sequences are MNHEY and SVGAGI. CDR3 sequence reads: CASSPQGARHEQYF. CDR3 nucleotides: TGTGCCAGCAGTCCACAGGGGGCGAGGCACGAGCAGTACTTC.

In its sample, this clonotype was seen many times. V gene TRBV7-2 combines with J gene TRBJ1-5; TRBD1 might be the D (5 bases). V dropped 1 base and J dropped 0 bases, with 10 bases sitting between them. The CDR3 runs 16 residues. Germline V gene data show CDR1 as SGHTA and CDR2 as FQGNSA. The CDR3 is CASSLGGDPSNQPQHF. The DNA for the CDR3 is TGTGCCAGCAGCTTAGGGGGGGACCCTAGCAATCAGCCCCAGCATTTT.

The DNA of the CDR3 is TGTGCCAGCAGCTACGCGATCGATGGGGGGGGCTCCTACGAGCAGTACTTC. Its protein product is CASSYAIDGGGSYEQYF. The V and J genes are TRBV7-9 and TRBJ2-7; TRBD2 matches at 7 bases. Germline V gene sequence: CDR1 SEHNR, CDR2 FQNEAQ (reference sequence). CDR3 length equals 17 residues. The J segment lost 0 bases and the V segment lost 4 bases, leaving 12 bases of the junction unmatched. The entire variable domain, with the rest obtained from reference TRBV7-9 and TRBJ2-7, is as follows: DTGVSQNPRHKITKRGQNVTFRCDPISEHNRLYWYRQTLGQGPEFLTYFQNEAQLEKSRLLSDRFSAERPKGSFSTLEIQRTEQGDSAMYLCASSYAIDGGGSYEQYFGPGTRLTVT.

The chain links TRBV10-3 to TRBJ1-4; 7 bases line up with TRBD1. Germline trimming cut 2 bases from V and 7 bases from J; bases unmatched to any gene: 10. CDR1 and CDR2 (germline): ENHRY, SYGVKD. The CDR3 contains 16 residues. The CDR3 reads CAISELYRGRTEKLFF. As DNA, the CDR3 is TGTGCCATCAGTGAGCTTTACAGGGGACGGACTGAAAAACTGTTTTTT.

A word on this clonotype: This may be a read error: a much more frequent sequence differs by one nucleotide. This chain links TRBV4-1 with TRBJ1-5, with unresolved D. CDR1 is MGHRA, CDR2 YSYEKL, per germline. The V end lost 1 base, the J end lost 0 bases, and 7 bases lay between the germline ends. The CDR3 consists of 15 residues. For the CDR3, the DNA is TGCGCCAGCAGCCAAGCATTATTTAGCAATCAGCCCCAGCATTTT. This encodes CASSQALFSNQPQHF.

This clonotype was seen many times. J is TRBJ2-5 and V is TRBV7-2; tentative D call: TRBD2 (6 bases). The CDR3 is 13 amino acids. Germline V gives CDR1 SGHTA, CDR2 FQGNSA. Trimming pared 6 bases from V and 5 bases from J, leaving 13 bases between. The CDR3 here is CASSPGGRETQYF. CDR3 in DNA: TGTGCCAGCAGTCCTGGGGGGAGGGAGACCCAGTACTTC.

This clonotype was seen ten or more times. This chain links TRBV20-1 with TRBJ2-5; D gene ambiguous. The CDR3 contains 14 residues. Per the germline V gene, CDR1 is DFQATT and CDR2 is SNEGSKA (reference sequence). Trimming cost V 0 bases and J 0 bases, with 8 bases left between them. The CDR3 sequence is CSARDVGYQETQYF. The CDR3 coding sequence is TGCAGTGCTAGAGATGTTGGGTACCAAGAGACCCAGTACTTC.

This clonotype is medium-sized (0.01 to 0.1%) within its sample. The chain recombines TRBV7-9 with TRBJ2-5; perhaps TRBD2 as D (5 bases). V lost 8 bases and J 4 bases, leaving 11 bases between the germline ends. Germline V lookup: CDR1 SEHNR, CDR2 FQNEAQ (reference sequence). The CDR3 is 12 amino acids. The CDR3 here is CASRGVGETQYF. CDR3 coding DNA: TGTGCCAGCCGGGGTGTCGGAGAGACCCAGTACTTC.

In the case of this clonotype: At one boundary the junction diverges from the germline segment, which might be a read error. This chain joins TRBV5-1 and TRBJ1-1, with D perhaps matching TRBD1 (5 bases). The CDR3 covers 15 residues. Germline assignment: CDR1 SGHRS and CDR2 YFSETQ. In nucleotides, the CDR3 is TGCGCCAGCAGGTGGACGACCCAGGGCGACACTGAAGCTTCCTTC. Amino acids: CASRWTTQGDTEASF. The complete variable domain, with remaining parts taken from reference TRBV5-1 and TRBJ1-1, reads KAGVTQTPRYLIKTRGQQVTLSCSPISGHRSVSWYQQTPGQGLQFLFEYFSETQRNKGNFPGRFSGRQFSNSRSEMNVSTLELGDSALYLCASRWTTQGDTEASFGQGTRLTVV.

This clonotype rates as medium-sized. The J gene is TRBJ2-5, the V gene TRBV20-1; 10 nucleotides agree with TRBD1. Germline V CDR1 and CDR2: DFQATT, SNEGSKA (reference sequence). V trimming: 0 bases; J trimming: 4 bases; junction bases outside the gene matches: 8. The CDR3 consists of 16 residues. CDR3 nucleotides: TGCAGTGCTAGAGATCCCCTCGACAGGGGGCTAGAGACCCAGTACTTC. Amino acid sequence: CSARDPLDRGLETQYF.

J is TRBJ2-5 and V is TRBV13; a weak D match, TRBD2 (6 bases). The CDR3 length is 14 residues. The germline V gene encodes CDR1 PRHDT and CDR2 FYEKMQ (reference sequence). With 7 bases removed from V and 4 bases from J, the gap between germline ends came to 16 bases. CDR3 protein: CASTPDGGGETQYF. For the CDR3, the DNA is TGTGCCAGCACCCCCGACGGGGGAGGAGAGACCCAGTACTTC.

The CDR3: CSALSKGNGETQYF. In DNA form, the CDR3 reads TGCAGTGCCCTAAGCAAGGGGAACGGAGAGACCCAGTACTTC. This chain uses TRBV20-1 with TRBJ2-5; a possible D gene is TRBD1 (5 bases). This CDR3 spans 14 amino acids. Trimming took off 6 bases at V and 4 bases at J, with 18 bases between the two ends. The germline gives CDR1 DFQATT, CDR2 SNEGSKA (reference sequence).